These 32 T cell receptor beta chains share one sample of origin, sequenced in a study of cytomegalovirus exposure and HLA in healthy donors. The PCR was carried out with 60 Vbeta primers and 13 Jbeta primers. Sequencing was performed with immunoSEQ multiplex PCR; in TCRdb, only in-frame clones are kept and a portion is missing. The table shows about 160,000 clones, with roughly 82% occurring only once. What was sequenced was PBMCs. The origin of the receptors is a girl aged 5 to 17 in good health and CMV-seropositive.

The chain has TRBV6-1 and TRBJ2-7, with 11 bases aligning to TRBD1. The junction had 2 bases not matched to a gene; V was cut back by 1 base and J by 3 bases. The CDR3 covers 15 residues. CDR1 MNHNS and CDR2 SASEGT come from the germline V gene. CDR3 nucleotides: TGTGCCAGCAGTGAAGACGGGACAGGGGGCTACGAGCAGTACTTC. Protein product: CASSEDGTGGYEQYF.

The V call is TRBV6-5, the J call TRBJ1-2; TRBD1 matches 7 bases. With V trimmed by 7 bases and J by 0 bases, 8 bases remained unmatched. The germline V gene has CDR1 MNHEY and CDR2 SVGAGI. The CDR3 contains 15 residues. The CDR3 is CASILSQGANYGYTF. As DNA, the CDR3 is TGTGCCAGCATTCTCTCGCAGGGGGCTAACTATGGCTACACCTTC.

The table lists this clone with a count of one. The chain is built from TRBV29-1 and TRBJ1-2; 8 nucleotides line up with TRBD1. The CDR3 is made up of 11 amino acids. The V gene's germline CDR1 is SQVTM and CDR2 ANQGSEA. V dropped 5 bases and J dropped 8; count of bases not matched to a gene: 4. The CDR3 nucleotides read TGCAGCGTTACCGGACAGGGCGGCTACACCTTC. Encoded protein: CSVTGQGGYTF.

This rearrangement joins TRBV30 to TRBJ1-1; D is unclear. The germline CDR1 and CDR2 sequences are GTSNPN and SVGIG (reference sequence). This CDR3 comprises 15 residues. Deletions cut 2 bases from V and 1 base from J, with 14 bases between. CDR3 loop: CAWSSGGLGNTEAFF. The CDR3 DNA is TGTGCCTGGAGTTCCGGAGGGTTGGGGAACACTGAAGCTTTCTTT. Complete variable domain (other parts from reference TRBV30 and TRBJ1-1): SQTIHQWPATLVQPVGSPLSLECTVEGTSNPNLYWYRQAAGRGLQLLFYSVGIGQISSEVPQNLSASRPQDRQFILSSKKLLLSDSGFYLCAWSSGGLGNTEAFFGQGTRLTVV.

This chain uses TRBV4-3 with TRBJ1-4, with D possibly matching TRBD1 (5 bases). V shed 1 base and J shed 8 bases, with 14 bases lying between them. The CDR3 covers 15 residues. Germline CDR1 LGHNA, CDR2 YSLEER. For the CDR3, the DNA is TGCGCCAGCAGCCAAGCACTGGGGCTGATAGAAAAACTGTTTTTT. This codes for CASSQALGLIEKLFF.

The J gene is TRBJ1-3, the V gene TRBV28; possibly TRBD1 for D (6 bases). The V gene's germline CDR1 is MDHEN and CDR2 SYDVKM. This CDR3 has 15 amino acids. V was clipped by 10 bases and J by 3 bases, with 19 bases between them. The CDR3 coding sequence is TGTGCCACCACACGGGGGGGGGCGCGTGGAAACACCATATATTTT. Translated: CATTRGGARGNTIYF.

The chain employs TRBV2 and TRBJ1-1, with a possible D match to TRBD1 (6 bases). The V gene lost 7 bases and the J gene lost 4 bases, with 16 bases spanning the gap. CDR3 length: 14 amino acids. CDR1 is SNHLY, CDR2 FYNNEI, per germline. The CDR3 reads CASTQSRGPTEAFF. Here the CDR3 DNA reads TGTGCCAGCACCCAGTCGCGGGGGCCCACTGAAGCTTTCTTT.

This clone appeared a few times. The V gene is TRBV27, the J gene TRBJ1-2, with a possible D match to TRBD1 (6 bases). Germline CDR1 reads MNHEY; CDR2 reads SMNVEV (reference sequence). Trimming took 5 bases from V and 4 from J, leaving 17 bases between them. The CDR3 extends over 15 amino acids. The chain's CDR3 is CASSATTGSGYGYTF. The CDR3 nucleotides are TGTGCCAGCAGTGCAACTACAGGGAGCGGCTATGGCTACACCTTC.

CDR3 amino acids: CSVIITGGYEQYF. The CDR3 coding sequence is TGCAGCGTTATTATCACAGGGGGCTACGAGCAGTACTTC. V usage is TRBV29-1 and J usage is TRBJ2-7; TRBD1 agrees at 8 bases. Per the germline V gene, CDR1 is SQVTM and CDR2 is ANQGSEA. This CDR3 has 13 amino acids. J was trimmed by 3 bases and V by 5 bases; bases with no gene match: 6.

This sequence joins TRBV19 and TRBJ2-3; TRBD2 matches 11 bases. V lost 7 bases, J lost 4 bases, and 1 base stayed unmatched. The germline gives CDR1 LNHDA, CDR2 SQIVND (reference sequence). CDR3 size: 13 residues. Here the CDR3 reads CASNSGRADTQYF. In DNA form, the CDR3 reads TGTGCCAGTAATAGCGGGAGGGCAGATACGCAGTATTTT.

The chain employs TRBV20-1 and TRBJ2-1; D is uncertain. Germline CDR1 DFQATT, CDR2 SNEGSKA (reference sequence). Trimming shortened V by 5 bases and J by 8 bases, and 10 bases separated the two germline ends. This CDR3 spans 11 amino acids. CDR3 sequence reads: CSAPPADEQFF. CDR3 bases: TGCAGTGCTCCCCCGGCGGATGAGCAGTTCTTC.

This chain links TRBV28 with TRBJ2-5; 8 bases fit TRBD2. Germline V gives CDR1 MDHEN, CDR2 SYDVKM. V trimming: 6 bases; J trimming: 7 bases; junction bases outside the gene matches: 7. The CDR3 contains 13 residues. The CDR3 nucleotides are TGTGCCAGCAGGAAGACTAGCGTTGGGACCCAGTACTTC. Its protein is CASRKTSVGTQYF.

The CDR3 DNA follows: TGTGCCAGCAGCCAAATTAGCGGGAGGGCCGTGGATGAGCAGTTCTTC. Its protein product is CASSQISGRAVDEQFF. V is TRBV28 and J is TRBJ2-1; 11 bases are shared with TRBD2. Per the germline V gene, CDR1 is MDHEN and CDR2 is SYDVKM. The CDR3 length is 16 residues. J lost 8 bases, V lost 6 bases, and 12 bases had no gene match.

The genes are TRBV7-9 and TRBJ1-5; TRBD1 matches at 7 bases. The CDR3 runs to 16 residues. The germline V gene encodes CDR1 SEHNR and CDR2 FQNEAQ (reference sequence). With 6 bases clipped from V and 3 bases from J, the junction kept 11 bases outside the gene matches. DNA for the CDR3: TGTGCCAGCAGTAGAGAGCGGACAGGTCCCAATCAGCCCCAGCATTTT. Protein: CASSRERTGPNQPQHF.

This chain joins TRBV15 and TRBJ1-2, with D unresolved. CDR3 length: 15 amino acids. V was clipped by 0 bases and J by 5 bases, with 13 bases between them. The germline V gene encodes CDR1 LNHNV and CDR2 YYDKDF (reference sequence). In nucleotides, the CDR3 is TGTGCCACCAGCAGAGATCTCGGGGTTGGGTATGGCTACACCTTC. This sequence encodes CATSRDLGVGYGYTF.

The chain employs TRBV6-1 and TRBJ2-3; 8 nucleotides match TRBD2. The CDR3 sequence is 15 residues long. The germline V gene has CDR1 MNHNS and CDR2 SASEGT. Trimming took 3 bases from V and 4 from J; bases not matched to a gene: 6. CDR3 coding DNA: TGTGCCAGCAGTGATCTAGCGGGCAAGGCAGATACGCAGTATTTT. It translates to CASSDLAGKADTQYF.

This clone showed up just once. V is TRBV5-4 and J is TRBJ2-7; 9 bases are shared with TRBD2. Germline CDR1 SGHNT, CDR2 YYREEE (reference sequence). The CDR3 extends over 14 amino acids. V dropped 3 bases and J dropped 2; count of bases not matched to a gene: 3. CDR3 nucleotide sequence: TGTGCCAGCAGCTCGCGGGGGGGGCCCTACGAGCAGTACTTC. Its translation: CASSSRGGPYEQYF.

The chain carries TRBV30 and TRBJ1-1; no clear D. The CDR3 sequence is 12 residues long. The germline V gene has CDR1 GTSNPN and CDR2 SVGIG (reference sequence). Trimming removed 3 bases from V and 8 bases from J, with 13 bases in between. The CDR3 protein is CAWSPSGKEAFF. In DNA, the CDR3 is TGTGCCTGGAGCCCCAGCGGAAAAGAAGCTTTCTTT.

This clone was found a few times. The genes are TRBV7-2 and TRBJ2-3; D is undetermined. Trimming cost V 5 bases and J 3 bases, with 15 bases left between them. This CDR3 region has 15 residues. Germline CDR1 and CDR2: SGHTA and FQGNSA. CDR3 region: CASSGYGGITDTQYF. The CDR3, as DNA: TGTGCCAGCAGCGGGTATGGCGGTATTACAGATACGCAGTATTTT.

The rearrangement joins TRBV4-3 to TRBJ2-2, with no clear D. CDR3 length: 15 amino acids. Germline CDR1 reads LGHNA; CDR2 reads YSLEER. V lost 4 bases and J 2 bases, leaving 11 bases between the germline ends. The CDR3 here is CASSRGQVNTGELFF. For the CDR3, the DNA is TGCGCCAGCAGCCGTGGGCAGGTTAACACCGGGGAGCTGTTTTTT.

V and J are TRBV4-2 and TRBJ2-7; TRBD2 aligns across 12 bases. CDR3 length: 17 residues. The V segment lost 0 bases and the J segment 6 bases; nucleotides outside the gene matches: 9. Germline assignment: CDR1 LGHNA and CDR2 YNFKEQ. CDR3 sequence (DNA): TGTGCCAGCAGCCAAGATCTAGCGGGAGGGCCGGAGGGCGAGCAGTACTTC. As protein: CASSQDLAGGPEGEQYF.

The rearrangement joins TRBV18 to TRBJ2-7; TRBD1 matches at 7 bases. The V gene's germline CDR1 is KGHSH and CDR2 LQKENI. The CDR3 extends over 13 amino acids. The V gene end was trimmed by 2 bases and the J gene end by 6 bases; junction bases not matched to a gene: 4. CDR3 bases: TGTGCCAGCTCACCAAGGACAGGTCCCGAGCAGTACTTC. It yields the protein CASSPRTGPEQYF.

The chain joins TRBV27 to TRBJ2-2, with D possibly TRBD2 on 6 matching bases. The germline V gene encodes CDR1 MNHEY and CDR2 SMNVEV (reference sequence). The CDR3 runs 14 residues. V was pared by 7 bases and J by 6 bases, with 15 bases between. CDR3 in amino acids: CASTPVGGAGELFF. In nucleotides, the CDR3 is TGTGCCAGCACTCCGGTGGGAGGAGCCGGGGAGCTGTTTTTT.

This clone was seen once. The V gene is TRBV25-1, the J gene TRBJ2-5; TRBD2 might be the D (6 bases). Trimming shortened V by 3 bases and J by 3 bases, and 8 bases separated the two germline ends. This CDR3 comprises 13 residues. Germline V CDR1 and CDR2: MGHDK, SYGVNS. CDR3 residues: CASSDWEEETQYF. Written as DNA, the CDR3 is TGTGCCAGCAGTGACTGGGAGGAAGAGACCCAGTACTTC.

The chain joins TRBV27 to TRBJ2-5, with 7 nucleotides matching TRBD2. Trimming at V came to 5 bases and at J to 5 bases, leaving 8 bases not matched to a gene. CDR3 length equals 14 residues. Germline CDR1 reads MNHEY; CDR2 reads SMNVEV (reference sequence). The CDR3 DNA sequence: TGTGCCAGCAGTGCGGGACTATTCCCCGAGACCCAGTACTTC. It specifies CASSAGLFPETQYF.

V and J are TRBV7-9 and TRBJ1-1; D gene unclear. There are 13 residues in the CDR3. Between the trimmed V and J ends, which lost 1 base and 7 bases, there was a span of 10 bases. In germline, CDR1 is SEHNR, CDR2 FQNEAQ (reference sequence). The CDR3 region is CASSLDSGNEAFF. CDR3 DNA sequence: TGTGCCAGCAGCTTAGATTCGGGGAATGAAGCTTTCTTT.

The chain couples TRBV5-1 to TRBJ2-3; 7 bases map to TRBD1. This CDR3 spans 16 amino acids. Germline assignment: CDR1 SGHRS and CDR2 YFSETQ. Trimming at V came to 6 bases and at J to 2 bases, leaving 12 bases not matched to a gene. The CDR3 spells CASIPSGQANTDTQYF. The CDR3 coding sequence is TGCGCCAGCATCCCCTCTGGACAGGCGAACACAGATACGCAGTATTTT.

The genes are TRBV5-6 and TRBJ1-1; no clear D. Trimming took 4 bases from V and 0 from J, leaving 13 bases between them. The CDR3 contains 15 residues. CDR1 SGHDT and CDR2 YYEEEE come from the germline V gene. The CDR3 loop is CASSLRGRMNTEAFF. The CDR3 bases are TGTGCCAGCAGCCTGCGTGGGCGCATGAACACTGAAGCTTTCTTT.

The V gene is TRBV28, the J gene TRBJ2-7, with 10 bases matching TRBD1. With V trimmed by 7 bases and J by 7 bases, 10 bases remained unmatched. The CDR3 has 14 amino acids. Germline V gene lookup returns CDR1 MDHEN and CDR2 SYDVKM. In nucleotides, the CDR3 is TGTGCCAGCAATCTGGGACAGGGGTTCGGGGAGCAGTACTTC. Amino acids: CASNLGQGFGEQYF.

In DNA form, the CDR3 reads TGTGCCAGCAGTTTCCGGGGTGGATCCTACGAGCAGTACTTC. Its protein is CASSFRGGSYEQYF. The chain combines TRBV6-5 with TRBJ2-7; maybe TRBD2 (5 bases). Germline V lookup: CDR1 MNHEY, CDR2 SVGAGI. V gave up 4 bases and J gave up 1 base, with 11 bases separating them. This CDR3 is 14 amino acids long.

The chain employs TRBV15 and TRBJ2-1, with 16 bases fitting TRBD2. V shed 6 bases, J shed 7 bases, and the junction held 15 bases outside the gene matches. This CDR3 is built from 19 residues. The germline CDR1 and CDR2 sequences are LNHNV and YYDKDF (reference sequence). CDR3 protein: CATSSPGTSGGGPWNEQFF. The CDR3 region has the DNA TGTGCCACCAGTTCTCCCGGGACTAGCGGGGGGGGGCCATGGAATGAGCAGTTCTTC.

Concerning this clone itself: The same CDR3 can be traced to other DNA sequences in this sample. J is TRBJ1-1 and V is TRBV28; maybe TRBD1 (6 bases). Between the trimmed V and J ends, which lost 5 bases and 0 bases, there was a span of 10 bases. This CDR3 is 14 amino acids long. Germline CDR1 MDHEN, CDR2 SYDVKM. In DNA form, the CDR3 reads TGTGCCAGCAGTCCAACAGGGATGAACACTGAAGCTTTCTTT. This gives the protein CASSPTGMNTEAFF.